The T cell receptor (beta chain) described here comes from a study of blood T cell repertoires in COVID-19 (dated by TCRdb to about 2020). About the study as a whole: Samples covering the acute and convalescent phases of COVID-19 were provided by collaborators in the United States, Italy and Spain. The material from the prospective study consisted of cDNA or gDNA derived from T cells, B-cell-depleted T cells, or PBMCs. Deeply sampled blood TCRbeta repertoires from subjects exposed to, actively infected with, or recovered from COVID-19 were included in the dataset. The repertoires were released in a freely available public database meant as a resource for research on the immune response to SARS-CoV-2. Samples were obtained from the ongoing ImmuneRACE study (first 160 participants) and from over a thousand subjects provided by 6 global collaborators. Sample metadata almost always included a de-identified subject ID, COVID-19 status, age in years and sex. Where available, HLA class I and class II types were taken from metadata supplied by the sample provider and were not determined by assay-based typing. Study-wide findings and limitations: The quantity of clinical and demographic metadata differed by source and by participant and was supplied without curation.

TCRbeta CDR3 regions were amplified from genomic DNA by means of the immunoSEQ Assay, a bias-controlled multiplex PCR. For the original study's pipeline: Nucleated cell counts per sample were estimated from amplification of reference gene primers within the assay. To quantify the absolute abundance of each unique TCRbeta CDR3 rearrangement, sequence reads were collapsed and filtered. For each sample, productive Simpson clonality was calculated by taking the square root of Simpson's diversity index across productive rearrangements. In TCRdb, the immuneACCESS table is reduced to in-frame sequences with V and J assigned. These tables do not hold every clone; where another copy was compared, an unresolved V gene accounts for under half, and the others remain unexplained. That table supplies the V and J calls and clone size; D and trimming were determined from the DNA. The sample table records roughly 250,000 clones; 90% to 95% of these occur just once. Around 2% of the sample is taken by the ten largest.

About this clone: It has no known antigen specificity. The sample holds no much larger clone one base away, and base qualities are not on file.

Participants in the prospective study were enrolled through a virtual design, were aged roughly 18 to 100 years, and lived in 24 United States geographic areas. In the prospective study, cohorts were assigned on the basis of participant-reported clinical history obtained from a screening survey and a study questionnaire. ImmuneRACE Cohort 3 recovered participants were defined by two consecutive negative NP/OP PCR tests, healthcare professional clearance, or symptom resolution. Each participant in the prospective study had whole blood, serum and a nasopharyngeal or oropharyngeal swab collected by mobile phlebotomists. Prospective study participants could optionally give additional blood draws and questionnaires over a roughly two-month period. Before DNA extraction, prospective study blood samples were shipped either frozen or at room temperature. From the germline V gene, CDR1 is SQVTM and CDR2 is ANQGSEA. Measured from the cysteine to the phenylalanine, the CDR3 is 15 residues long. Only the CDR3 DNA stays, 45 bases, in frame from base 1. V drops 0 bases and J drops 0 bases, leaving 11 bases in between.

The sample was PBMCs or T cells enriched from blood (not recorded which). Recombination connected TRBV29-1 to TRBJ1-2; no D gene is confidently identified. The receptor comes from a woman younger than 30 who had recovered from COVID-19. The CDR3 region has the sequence CSVEDRQRANYGYTF. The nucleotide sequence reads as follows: TGCAGCGTTGAAGATCGGCAGCGAGCTAACTATGGCTACACCTTC.